This passage covers 8 T cell receptor beta chains from one sample sequenced in a study of CD8+ T cells in alopecia areata. Treatment of the sample: oral pan-JAK inhibitor, 5-10 mg twice daily. RNA extraction was followed by reverse transcription into cDNA, which acted as the sequencing template. Clones were read by immunoSEQ multiplex PCR, and TCRdb kept only the in-frame ones, dropping some. The sample holds more than 95,000 clones; roughly 58% are singletons and the top ten take almost 30%. Sample: CD8+ T cells sorted from blood, taken at week 4, from a patient treated with tofacitinib. These receptor sequences come from a human donor with alopecia areata.

The V and J genes are TRBV9 and TRBJ1-5; D is ambiguous. This CDR3 is 14 amino acids long. V lost 2 bases to trimming and J lost 6 bases, with 12 bases between them. Per the germline V gene, CDR1 is SGDLS and CDR2 is YYNGEE. For the CDR3, the DNA is TGTGCCAGCAGCGTCCTCCGGGTGGGTCAGCCCCAGCATTTT. Translated, it gives CASSVLRVGQPQHF.

Only one count was recorded for this clone. J is TRBJ1-1 and V is TRBV30, with D hard to call. Germline-derived CDR1 and CDR2 are GTSNPN and SVGIG (reference sequence). This CDR3 is built from 13 residues. Trimming cost V 5 bases and J 9 bases, with 19 bases left between them. For the CDR3, the DNA is TGTGCCTGGGCTTCGTTGGGAGGCCCACAAGCTTTCTTT. Its translation is CAWASLGGPQAFF.

J is TRBJ2-1 and V is TRBV5-6, with 9 bases matching TRBD1. The germline V gene has CDR1 SGHDT and CDR2 YYEEEE. Trimming took 0 bases from V and 4 from J; bases not matched to a gene: 2. This CDR3 contains 15 residues. Written as DNA, the CDR3 is TGTGCCAGCAGCTTGGCGGGACAGGGTTACAATGAGCAGTTCTTC. This gives the protein CASSLAGQGYNEQFF.

This rearrangement joins TRBV29-1 to TRBJ2-4, with 8 nucleotides matching TRBD2. The CDR3 covers 14 residues. Germline V gives CDR1 SQVTM, CDR2 ANQGSEA. J was trimmed by 4 bases and V by 7 bases; bases with no gene match: 9. The DNA of the CDR3 is TGCAGCGCTGGGCGTCGCGGGAGGAAAAACATTCAGTACTTC. Protein product: CSAGRRGRKNIQYF.

The J gene is TRBJ2-2, the V gene TRBV30, with 8 bases identical to TRBD1. V lost 2 bases and J lost 6; bases outside the gene matches: 8. CDR1 GTSNPN and CDR2 SVGIG come from the germline V gene (reference sequence). The CDR3 has 15 amino acids. The CDR3 protein is CAWSSGQGPPGELFF. CDR3 nucleotides: TGTGCCTGGAGTTCTGGACAGGGTCCCCCCGGGGAGCTGTTTTTT.

The CDR3 sequence: CASSPGGGGTEAFF. In DNA form, the CDR3 reads TGTGCCAGCAGCCCCGGGGGGGGCGGCACTGAAGCTTTCTTT. V gene TRBV7-6 combines with J gene TRBJ1-1; D perhaps matches TRBD1 (6 bases). CDR1 and CDR2 (germline): SGHVS, FNYEAQ. CDR3 length: 14 residues. V was clipped by 5 bases and J by 4 bases, with 14 bases between them.

The chain links TRBV4-1 to TRBJ1-5, with no clear D. Germline CDR1 MGHRA, CDR2 YSYEKL. V shed 1 base and J shed 3 bases, with 10 bases lying between them. The CDR3 length is 15 residues. The CDR3 region has the DNA TGCGCCAGCAGCCAAGGTGGGCCGACCAATCAGCCCCAGCATTTT. Amino acids: CASSQGGPTNQPQHF.

The gene calls are TRBV9 and TRBJ2-5; TRBD1 might be the D (6 bases). Germline V gene sequence: CDR1 SGDLS, CDR2 YYNGEE. The CDR3 sequence is 13 residues long. V lost 4 bases and J 5 bases, leaving 12 bases between the germline ends. As DNA, the CDR3 is TGTGCCAGCAGCCCACCTAGGGGGGAGACCCAGTACTTC. It is translated as CASSPPRGETQYF.